The 22 T cell receptor beta chains in this list originate from one sample, sequenced in a study of T cells after yellow fever vaccination. TCRdb reprocessed the 5' RACE reads with MiXCR, giving one entry per CDR3 protein. Of roughly 330,000 distinct CDR3 sequences in the sample, about 4% were seen once. The starting material was PBMCs, obtained 5 days after the yellow fever booster vaccination. These receptors were taken from a man aged 18 to 30 who received the YFV17D yellow fever vaccine.

The gene calls are TRBV20-1 and TRBJ2-1; D may correspond to TRBD1 or TRBD2 (5 bases each). Trimming pared 5 bases from V and 8 bases from J, leaving 22 bases between. CDR3 size: 15 residues. Per the germline V gene, CDR1 is DFQATT and CDR2 is SNEGSKA (reference sequence). CDR3 DNA: TGCAGTGCTCCGGGGACGGGACCCAACCTGGATGAGCAGTTCTTC. It encodes CSAPGTGPNLDEQFF.

V gene TRBV5-5 combines with J gene TRBJ2-1, with 14 nucleotides matching TRBD2. Per the germline V gene, CDR1 is SGHKS and CDR2 is YYEKEE (reference sequence). V was clipped by 4 bases and J by 4 bases; unmatched bases: 7. The CDR3 extends over 17 amino acids. CDR3 bases: TGTGCCAGCAGCCCCTACTGGACTAGCGGGGGGTACAATGAGCAGTTCTTC. Protein: CASSPYWTSGGYNEQFF.

This clonotype was seen at least ten times. V gene TRBV9 combines with J gene TRBJ2-3; D is perhaps TRBD2 (7 bases). Germline V gene sequence: CDR1 SGDLS, CDR2 YYNGEE. The V and J ends lost 0 bases and 2 bases respectively, with 13 bases between them. The CDR3 has 16 amino acids. CDR3 sequence reads: CASSVGGGGTTDTQYF. Written as DNA, the CDR3 is TGTGCCAGCAGCGTAGGAGGCGGGGGCACCACAGATACGCAGTATTTT.

This clonotype was seen a handful of times. This chain uses TRBV3-1 with TRBJ1-2; D call uncertain. Germline CDR1 is LGHDT and CDR2 is YNNKEL (reference sequence). The CDR3 has 13 amino acids. The V and J ends lost 0 bases and 4 bases respectively, with 6 bases between them. The CDR3 DNA follows: TGTGCCAGCAGCCAAGAAGCGATCTATGGCTACACCTTC. Translated: CASSQEAIYGYTF.

This clonotype came up many times. The chain links TRBV12-3 or TRBV12-4 to TRBJ2-7; the match to TRBD2 covers 8 bases. This CDR3 has 13 amino acids. The V and J ends lost 3 bases and 3 bases, in that order; junction bases with no gene match: 1. CDR3 sequence: CASSLGTSYEQYF. The CDR3 coding sequence is TGTGCCAGCAGTTTGGGGACTAGCTACGAGCAGTACTTC.

This clonotype was detected many times. V is TRBV7-2 and J is TRBJ1-2, with 7 positions matching TRBD1. CDR1 SGHTA and CDR2 FQGNSA come from the germline V gene. The CDR3 totals 15 residues. V shed 5 bases, J shed 8 bases, and the junction held 14 bases outside the gene matches. The CDR3 loop reads CASSPRGRDSWGYTF. DNA for the CDR3: TGTGCCAGCAGCCCCCGTGGGCGGGACAGCTGGGGCTACACCTTC.

The chain recombines TRBV28 with TRBJ2-7; perhaps D is TRBD1 or TRBD2 (6 bases each). Germline loops: CDR1 MDHEN, CDR2 SYDVKM. V lost 4 bases to trimming and J lost 0 bases, with 10 bases between them. The CDR3 length is 14 residues. The CDR3 spells CASSWGARSYEQYF. In DNA, the CDR3 is TGTGCCAGCAGTTGGGGGGCCCGCTCCTACGAGCAGTACTTC.

The chain employs TRBV7-6 and TRBJ2-3; D perhaps matches TRBD2 (6 bases). From germline, CDR1 is SGHVS and CDR2 FNYEAQ. The V end lost 1 base, the J end lost 2 bases, and 13 bases lay between the germline ends. This CDR3 has 16 amino acids. The CDR3 DNA is TGTGCCAGCAGCTTAGGGCGGGGAGTCTTCACAGATACGCAGTATTTT. It yields the protein CASSLGRGVFTDTQYF.

This clonotype was recorded many times. The genes are TRBV7-2 and TRBJ2-6; TRBD1 or TRBD2 may be the D gene (5 bases each). The CDR3 is made up of 16 amino acids. Germline assignment: CDR1 SGHTA and CDR2 FQGNSA. The V end was cut by 5 bases, the J end by 0 bases, with 11 bases between. The CDR3 DNA reads TGTGCCAGCAGCCCGGGACGGACCTCTGGGGCCAACGTCCTGACTTTC. This codes for CASSPGRTSGANVLTF.

The table lists this clonotype with a few counts. CDR3 bases: TGCGCCAGCAGCCACCGGGACAGTGTCACCTACGAGCAGTACTTC. It is translated as CASSHRDSVTYEQYF. The chain links TRBV5-1 to TRBJ2-7, with 7 bases that match TRBD1. J lost 2 bases, V lost 4 bases, and 9 bases had no gene match. This CDR3 has 15 amino acids. CDR1 and CDR2 (germline): SGHRS, YFSETQ.

This clonotype came up a few times. The chain employs TRBV5-1 and TRBJ2-3; 8 nucleotides agree with TRBD2. The junction had 15 bases not matched to a gene; V was cut back by 4 bases and J by 2 bases. The V gene's germline CDR1 is SGHRS and CDR2 YFSETQ. The CDR3 sequence is 18 residues long. DNA for the CDR3: TGCGCCAGCAGCCCCTGGGTTGACAGGCGGGGGGACACAGATACGCAGTATTTT. It is translated as CASSPWVDRRGDTDTQYF.

This clonotype was seen a handful of times. The junction differs from germline at one of its ends, possibly a read error. The rearrangement joins TRBV7-2 to TRBJ1-1, with D uncertain. In germline, CDR1 is SGHTA, CDR2 FQGNSA. The CDR3 totals 11 residues. The CDR3 reads CASSSYTEVFF. As DNA, the CDR3 is TGTGCCAGCAGCTCCTACACTGAAGTTTTCTTT.

This clonotype showed up just a few times. The chain uses TRBV29-1 and TRBJ2-3, with D perhaps matching TRBD1 (5 bases). CDR1 is SQVTM and CDR2 is ANQGSEA in the germline V gene. Trimming took off 1 base at V and 5 bases at J, with 7 bases between the two ends. CDR3 length equals 12 residues. The CDR3, as DNA: TGCAGCGTTGAAGGGGGCGGAGATACGCAGTATTTT. Residues: CSVEGGGDTQYF.

This clonotype was detected a few times. The chain has TRBV4-3 and TRBJ2-2, with 8 bases lining up with TRBD1. CDR1 LGHNA and CDR2 YSLEER come from the germline V gene. The CDR3 contains 17 residues. The J segment lost 4 bases and the V segment lost 0 bases, leaving 7 bases of the junction unmatched. CDR3 sequence reads: CASSQDTGQGLTGELFF. CDR3 nucleotides: TGCGCCAGCAGCCAAGATACTGGACAGGGTCTCACCGGGGAGCTGTTTTTT.

In this sample, this clonotype turned up many times. The J gene is TRBJ2-5, the V gene TRBV7-2; maybe TRBD2 (6 bases). This CDR3 region has 15 residues. Germline V gene sequence: CDR1 SGHTA, CDR2 FQGNSA. V lost 4 bases and J lost 2, with 14 bases in between. The DNA of the CDR3 is TGTGCCAGCAGCTCATACGGGGGAATACAAGAGACCCAGTACTTC. Translating it yields CASSSYGGIQETQYF.

This clonotype has more than one count but fewer than ten. This chain links TRBV7-8 with TRBJ2-7; D remains ambiguous. Germline V gene lookup returns CDR1 SGHVS and CDR2 FQNEAQ. The V end was cut by 2 bases, the J end by 3 bases, with 14 bases between. The CDR3 length is 15 residues. CDR3 amino acids: CASSLRASLIYEQYF. In DNA form, the CDR3 reads TGTGCCAGCAGCTTAAGGGCTAGTTTGATCTACGAGCAGTACTTC.

This clonotype came up a few times. The V gene is TRBV20-1, the J gene TRBJ2-1, with unresolved D. The germline V gene encodes CDR1 DFQATT and CDR2 SNEGSKA (reference sequence). Trimming removed 0 bases from V and 6 bases from J, with 9 bases in between. The CDR3 extends over 13 amino acids. The CDR3 nucleotides are TGCAGTGCTAGAGACACTCTCAGCAATGAGCAGTTCTTC. Translation: CSARDTLSNEQFF.

There are a few counts of this clonotype. Written as DNA, the CDR3 is TGTGCCAGCAGTTCAGGGGTTGCGGGCGGGGAGCTGTTTTTT. Translating gives CASSSGVAGGELFF. The rearrangement joins TRBV5-4 to TRBJ2-2; a possible D gene is TRBD1 (6 bases). The CDR3 is made up of 14 amino acids. The V gene lost 5 bases and the J gene lost 7 bases, with 15 bases spanning the gap. Germline-derived CDR1 and CDR2 are SGHNT and YYREEE (reference sequence).

This clonotype was observed at least ten times. DNA for the CDR3: TGTGCCAGCAGTTACGGGACGTACTATGGCTACACCTTC. Translating it yields CASSYGTYYGYTF. The chain carries TRBV6-5 and TRBJ1-2, with D perhaps matching TRBD1 (5 bases). Trimming removed 2 bases from V and 3 bases from J, with 7 bases in between. The CDR3 is made up of 13 amino acids. Germline V gene data show CDR1 as MNHEY and CDR2 as SVGAGI.

This clonotype was seen repeatedly, ten times or more. The chain joins TRBV12-3 or TRBV12-4 to TRBJ2-2; D is unclear. The CDR3 is 12 amino acids. Trimming took 6 bases from V and 6 from J, leaving 8 bases between them. The chain's CDR3 is CASRSGPGELFF. The CDR3 region has the DNA TGTGCCAGCAGGTCCGGTCCCGGGGAGCTGTTTTTT.

There are many counts of this clonotype. The CDR3 nucleotides are TGCGCCAGCAGCCACCGGGAATACCAAGAGACCCAGTACTTC. Protein product: CASSHREYQETQYF. V gene TRBV4-1 combines with J gene TRBJ2-5; the D gene is possibly TRBD2 (5 bases). The CDR3 is 14 amino acids. Trimming cost V 3 bases and J 0 bases, with 8 bases left between them. The germline V gene has CDR1 MGHRA and CDR2 YSYEKL.

This clonotype occurred many times. The rearrangement joins TRBV7-9 to TRBJ2-5; no clear D. The germline V gene has CDR1 SEHNR and CDR2 FQNEAQ (reference sequence). CDR3 length equals 15 residues. V was shortened by 1 base and J by 2 bases, with 11 bases between the two germline ends. The CDR3 sequence is CASSLEKGLQETQYF. The CDR3 DNA follows: TGTGCCAGCAGCTTAGAAAAGGGCCTTCAAGAGACCCAGTACTTC.